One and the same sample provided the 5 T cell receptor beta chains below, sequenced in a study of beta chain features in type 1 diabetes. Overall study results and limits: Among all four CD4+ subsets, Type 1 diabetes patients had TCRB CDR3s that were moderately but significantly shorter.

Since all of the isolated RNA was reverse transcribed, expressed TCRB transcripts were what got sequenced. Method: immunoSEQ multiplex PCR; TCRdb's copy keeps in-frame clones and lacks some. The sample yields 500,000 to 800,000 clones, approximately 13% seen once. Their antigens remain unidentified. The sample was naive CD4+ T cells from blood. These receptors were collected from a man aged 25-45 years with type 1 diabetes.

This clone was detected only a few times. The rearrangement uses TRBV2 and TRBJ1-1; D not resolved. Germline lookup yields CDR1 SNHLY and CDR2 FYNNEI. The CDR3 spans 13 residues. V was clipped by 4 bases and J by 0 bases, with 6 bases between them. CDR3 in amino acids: CASSGDLNTEAFF. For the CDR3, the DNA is TGTGCCAGCAGTGGAGACCTGAACACTGAAGCTTTCTTT.

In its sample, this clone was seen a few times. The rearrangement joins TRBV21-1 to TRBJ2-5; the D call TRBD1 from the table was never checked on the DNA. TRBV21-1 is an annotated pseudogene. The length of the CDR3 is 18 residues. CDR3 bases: TGTGCCAGCAGCAAATCACCCCCTGGACATATGTTAGGAGAGACCCAGTACTTC. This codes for CASSKSPPGHMLGETQYF.

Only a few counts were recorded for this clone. The CDR3 nucleotides read TGTGCCAGCAGGGAGCGGGGCGGCACAGATACGCAGTATTTT. Translation: CASRERGGTDTQYF. The rearrangement links TRBV6-6 to TRBJ2-3; 7 nucleotides agree with TRBD2. Germline V gives CDR1 MNHNY, CDR2 SVGAGI (reference sequence). This CDR3 region has 14 residues. V lost 6 bases to trimming and J lost 1 base; unmatched junction nucleotides: 4.

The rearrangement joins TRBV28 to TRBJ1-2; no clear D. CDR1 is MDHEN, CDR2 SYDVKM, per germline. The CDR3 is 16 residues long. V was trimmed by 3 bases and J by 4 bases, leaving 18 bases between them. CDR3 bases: TGTGCCAGCAGTTTTCTTTCCGGAGGAGCGGGCTATGGCTACACCTTC. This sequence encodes CASSFLSGGAGYGYTF.

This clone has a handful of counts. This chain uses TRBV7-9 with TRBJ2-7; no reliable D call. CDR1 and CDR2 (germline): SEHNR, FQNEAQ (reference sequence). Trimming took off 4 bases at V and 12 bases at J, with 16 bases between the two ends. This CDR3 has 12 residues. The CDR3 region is CASSSNTQRGYF. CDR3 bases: TGTGCCAGCAGCTCAAACACCCAGCGCGGGTACTTC.